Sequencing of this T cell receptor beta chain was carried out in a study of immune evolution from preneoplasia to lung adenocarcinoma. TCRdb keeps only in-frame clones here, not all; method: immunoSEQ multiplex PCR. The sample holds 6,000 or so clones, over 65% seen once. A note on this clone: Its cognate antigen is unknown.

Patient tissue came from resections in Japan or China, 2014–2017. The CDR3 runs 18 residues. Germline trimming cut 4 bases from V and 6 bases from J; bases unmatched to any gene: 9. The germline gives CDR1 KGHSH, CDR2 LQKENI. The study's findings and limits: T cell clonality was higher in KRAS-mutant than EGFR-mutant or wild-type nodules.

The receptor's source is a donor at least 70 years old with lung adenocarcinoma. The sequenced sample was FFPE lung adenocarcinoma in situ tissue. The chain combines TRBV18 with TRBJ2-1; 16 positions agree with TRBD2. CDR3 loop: CASSRGLAGGPIGNEQFF. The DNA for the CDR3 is TGTGCCAGCTCACGGGGACTAGCGGGGGGGCCGATTGGCAATGAGCAGTTCTTC.